This T cell receptor beta chain was sequenced in a study of regulatory T cells in long-lasting Graves disease (dated by TCRdb to the early 2020s). Regarding the study in general: In the newly diagnosed Graves' disease group, patients had been taking antithyroid drugs for less than 3 months. Patients with persistent Graves' disease were compared with patients with newly diagnosed Graves' disease using TCR sequencing and RNA sequencing of peripheral blood. The study took place in China and was registered as a clinical trial. A total of around 35 samples underwent TCR sequencing: about 13 from persistent and roughly 20 from newly diagnosed Graves' disease patients. On the study overall, not on this receptor specifically: The small sample size was acknowledged by the authors as a limitation that may reduce accuracy. Preferential use of TRBV28, TRBJ1-2 and TRBJ2-5 was observed in persistent disease, whereas TRBV20-1 and TRBJ2-1 were favored in newly diagnosed disease. A larger number of public clonotypes was shared among persistent patients (around 2,500) than among newly diagnosed patients (approximately 1,000). The study examined only peripheral blood because the primary lesion, thyroid tissue, could not be accessed. Sequencing and analysis were restricted to the TCR beta chain. Lower TCR Shannon entropy and fewer highly expanded clones were observed in persistent Graves' disease patients than in newly diagnosed patients, which suggested clonal expansion.

The intended sense of this specimen's time point label: newly diagnosed GD, antithyroid drugs for less than 3 months. For both TCR sequencing and RNA sequencing, RNA was extracted from PBMCs using TRIzol. The diagnosis of Graves' disease was made according to American Thyroid Association guidelines. Recruitment of patients was carried out at an endocrinology department in Xi'an, China. Each patient gave approximately 9 milliliters of peripheral blood, collected in an EDTA anticoagulant tube. Ficoll Paque Plus density gradient separation was used to isolate PBMCs, and no additional T cell sorting was done. RNA quality was checked with an Agilent 2100 Bioanalyzer and agarose gel, and concentration with a NanoDrop 2000. Libraries were made using multiplex PCR. Sequencing was performed on an Illumina HiSeq 4000. TCR beta libraries were built with iRepertoire HTBI primers and Arm-PCR amplification of CDR3 regions. Before sequencing, the PCR products underwent gel purification. Regarding the original processing steps: Across samples, about 63 TRBV and 14 TRBJ segments were identified and used for gene usage analysis of CDR3 amino acid clonotypes. COPE and FqMerger were used to merge filtered high-quality paired reads into contigs. BLAST was used to align contigs to the IMGT TRBV, TRBD and TRBJ reference genes, and CDR3 was defined following IMGT. Any clonotype with a frequency above 0.1% was classified as a highly expanded clone. Repertoire diversity was measured by Shannon entropy, and V-J evenness by the Gini coefficient. A clonotype was considered public if more than one individual shared it. TCRdb's own reprocessing of the public reads used fastp at Q25 and MiXCR and kept productive beta chains. When rows share a CDR3 protein, they turn into one entry using the most common DNA and genes. None of the V and J calls come from the authors' own analysis; TCRdb made them. Here the sample has about 620,000 distinct CDR3 sequences; less than 20% occur a single time. The ten largest clones take up around 18% of the sample.

A word on this clonotype: Its cognate antigen has yet to be identified. Per-base quality was not reported, and no clone a single base away is much larger than it.

Cut back by 7 bases and 8 bases, the V and J ends lie 17 bases apart. The CDR3, from cysteine to phenylalanine, totals 13 residues. Kept here is only the CDR3 DNA, which spans 39 bases and is read in frame from base 1. For CDR1 and CDR2, the germline V gene lists SGHAT and FQNNGV. Separately, the same data were catalogued under a study of T cells in Graves' hyperthyroidism and ophthalmopathy. That second report states: A patient counted as having stable Graves' hyperthyroidism if no progression to ophthalmopathy occurred over 18 months of follow-up. Hyperthyroidism patients were aged 18 to 65 years and newly diagnosed, with disease duration of less than 2 months. Patients with uncontrolled infections, other autoimmune diseases, pregnancy or lactation were excluded. Clinical symptoms, serum thyroxine and TRAb, thyroid ultrasound, and orbital computed tomography formed the basis for the diagnoses. The TCR CDR3 was subjected to a first round of RT-PCR using the HTBI primer set and the Qiagen OneStep RT-PCR kit. Blood samples also contained most of the expanded thyroid clonotypes (frequency above 0.001), which suggests that blood repertoires may reflect thyroid immune responses. Ophthalmopathy was separated from stable hyperthyroidism by a 13 V-J signature model, with just over 85% sensitivity and roughly 84% specificity obtained in cross-validation and 80%/75% obtained in testing. During validation, the model predicted progression to ophthalmopathy a median of approximately 6 months ahead of onset, with roughly 65% sensitivity and about 72% specificity. TCR V-J signatures able to tell the groups apart were searched for in a discovery cohort of more than 90 patients, of whom 40 to 45 had Graves' ophthalmopathy and around 57 had stable Graves' hyperthyroidism. An independent validation cohort of around 19 hyperthyroidism patients and roughly 16 patients who later progressed to ophthalmopathy tested prospective prediction of ophthalmopathy. The roughly 91 discovery patients were randomly divided into training and test sets at a 7:3 ratio. Thyroid tissue and blood T-cell repertoires from several Graves' hyperthyroidism patients were also compared in the study. After sampling, hyperthyroidism patients received methimazole starting at 30 mg daily, and ophthalmopathy patients received high-dose intravenous methylprednisolone. Libraries were constructed in a second round of multiplex PCR, after which size selection and purification were carried out. The libraries were sequenced on an Illumina HiSeq2000 using paired-end 100 bp reads. Raw data were processed with SOAPnuke, discarding reads with adapters, uncalled bases, mean Phred below 15, or no exact constant-primer or identifier match. High-quality paired reads were merged using COPE v1.2.5, and each unique nucleotide sequence was defined as a clonotype. Clonotypes were aligned to IMGT TRBV, TRBD and TRBJ reference segments using MiTCR v1.1. The analysis included only V-J combinations with a frequency above 0.0001, which together covered roughly 99% of the repertoires. A TCS score was defined as the ratio of F50 (clonal expansion) to E x V (chaos), with BLOSUM62-based TCRdist applied between CDR3 peptides within each V-J. Welch's t-statistics and random forest reduced fewer than 550 V-J features to around 14, which were used in a naive Bayes classifier (R e1071). Sample size was not statistically predetermined, and investigators were not blinded to group allocation. The paper reports TCR Vbeta CDR3 sequencing of more than 120 peripheral blood samples: approximately 41 ophthalmopathy, under 80 hyperthyroidism and roughly 17 progressor patients.

The chain was built from TRBV11-2 and TRBJ1-2, with the D gene too uncertain to name. The sequence was collected from a woman aged 30 to 39 with Graves disease. Donor details come from another sample of the same person, matched by shared clones. The sequencing used peripheral blood mononuclear cells (PBMCs), collected at new diagnosis, from a patient treated with antithyroid drugs. The DNA sequence follows: TGTGCCAGCACCTCTGACTCGGGTGTCGGCTACACCTTC. It is translated as CASTSDSGVGYTF.